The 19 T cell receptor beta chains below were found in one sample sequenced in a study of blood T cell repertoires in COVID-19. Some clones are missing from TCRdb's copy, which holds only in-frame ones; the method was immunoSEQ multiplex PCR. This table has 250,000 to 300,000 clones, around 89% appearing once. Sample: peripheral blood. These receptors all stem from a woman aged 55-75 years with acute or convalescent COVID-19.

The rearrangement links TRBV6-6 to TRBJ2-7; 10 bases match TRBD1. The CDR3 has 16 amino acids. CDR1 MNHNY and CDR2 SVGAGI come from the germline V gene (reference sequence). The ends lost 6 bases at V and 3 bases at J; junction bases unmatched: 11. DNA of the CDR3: TGTGCCAGCAGCTACACCGCGGACAGGGGGTTCTACGAGCAGTACTTC. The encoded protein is CASSYTADRGFYEQYF.

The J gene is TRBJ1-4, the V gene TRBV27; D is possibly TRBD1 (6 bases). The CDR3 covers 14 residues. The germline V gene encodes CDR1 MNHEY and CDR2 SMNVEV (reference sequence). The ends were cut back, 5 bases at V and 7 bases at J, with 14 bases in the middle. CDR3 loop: CASSIGGLSEKLFF. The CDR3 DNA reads TGTGCCAGCAGTATCGGGGGGCTGAGTGAAAAACTGTTTTTT.

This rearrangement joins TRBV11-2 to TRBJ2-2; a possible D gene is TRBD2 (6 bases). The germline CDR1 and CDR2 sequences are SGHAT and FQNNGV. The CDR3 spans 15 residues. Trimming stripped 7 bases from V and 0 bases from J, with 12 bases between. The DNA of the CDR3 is TGTGCCAGCACCCGCGGGATGGCGAACACCGGGGAGCTGTTTTTT. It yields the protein CASTRGMANTGELFF.

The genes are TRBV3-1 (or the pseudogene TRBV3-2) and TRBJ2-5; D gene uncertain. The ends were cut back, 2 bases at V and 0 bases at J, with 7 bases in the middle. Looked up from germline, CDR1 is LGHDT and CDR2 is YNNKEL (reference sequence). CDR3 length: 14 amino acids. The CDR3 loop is CASSQRGYQETQYF. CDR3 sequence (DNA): TGTGCCAGCAGCCAACGAGGTTACCAAGAGACCCAGTACTTC.

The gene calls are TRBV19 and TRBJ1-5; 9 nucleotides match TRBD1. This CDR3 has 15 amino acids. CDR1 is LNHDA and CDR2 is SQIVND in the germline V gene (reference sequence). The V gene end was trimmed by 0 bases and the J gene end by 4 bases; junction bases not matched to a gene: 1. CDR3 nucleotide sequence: TGTGCCAGTAGTATAGAAGGGACAGGGAATCAGCCCCAGCATTTT. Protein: CASSIEGTGNQPQHF.

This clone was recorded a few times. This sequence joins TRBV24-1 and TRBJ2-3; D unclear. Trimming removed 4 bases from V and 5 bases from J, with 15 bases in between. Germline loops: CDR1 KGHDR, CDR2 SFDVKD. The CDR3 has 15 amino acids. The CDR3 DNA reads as TGTGCCACCAGTGAAACCTCTAGTTTAGGAGATACGCAGTATTTT. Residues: CATSETSSLGDTQYF.

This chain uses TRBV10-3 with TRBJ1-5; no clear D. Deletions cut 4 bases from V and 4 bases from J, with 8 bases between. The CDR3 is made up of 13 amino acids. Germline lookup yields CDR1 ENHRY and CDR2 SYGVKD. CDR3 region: CAISVPGNQPQHF. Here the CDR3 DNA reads TGTGCCATCAGTGTCCCGGGGAATCAGCCCCAGCATTTT.

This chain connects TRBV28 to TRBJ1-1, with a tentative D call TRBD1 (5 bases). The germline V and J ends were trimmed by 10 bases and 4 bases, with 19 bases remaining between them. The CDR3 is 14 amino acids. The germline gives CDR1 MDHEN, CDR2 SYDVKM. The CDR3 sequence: CATLNQYGGTEAFF. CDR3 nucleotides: TGTGCCACCTTAAACCAGTACGGGGGCACTGAAGCTTTCTTT.

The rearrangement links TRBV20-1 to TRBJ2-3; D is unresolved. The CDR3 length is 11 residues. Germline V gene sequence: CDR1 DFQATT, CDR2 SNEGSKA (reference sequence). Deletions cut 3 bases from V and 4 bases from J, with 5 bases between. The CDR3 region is CSASKPDTQYF. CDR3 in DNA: TGCAGTGCTAGTAAGCCAGATACGCAGTATTTT.

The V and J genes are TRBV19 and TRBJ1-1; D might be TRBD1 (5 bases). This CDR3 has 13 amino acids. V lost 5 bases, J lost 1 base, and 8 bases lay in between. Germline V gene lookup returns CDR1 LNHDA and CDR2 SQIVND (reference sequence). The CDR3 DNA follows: TGTGCCAGTAGTTGGCAGGGGAACACTGAAGCTTTCTTT. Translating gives CASSWQGNTEAFF.

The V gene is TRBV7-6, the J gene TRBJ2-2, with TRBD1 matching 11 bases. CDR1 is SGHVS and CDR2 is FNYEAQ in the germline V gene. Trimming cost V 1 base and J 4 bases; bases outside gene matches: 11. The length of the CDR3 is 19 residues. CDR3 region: CASSLESRWTGGRTGELFF. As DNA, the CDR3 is TGTGCCAGCAGCTTAGAATCAAGATGGACAGGGGGCCGCACCGGGGAGCTGTTTTTT.

This chain's CDR3 is CASSLRQGGGHEQFF. As DNA, the CDR3 is TGTGCCAGCAGTTTGCGACAGGGAGGAGGGCATGAGCAGTTCTTC. V usage is TRBV6-6 and J usage is TRBJ2-1, with D perhaps TRBD1 (7 bases). Trimming removed 4 bases from V and 8 bases from J, with 18 bases in between. CDR3 length: 15 residues. Germline-derived CDR1 and CDR2 are MNHNY and SVGAGI (reference sequence).

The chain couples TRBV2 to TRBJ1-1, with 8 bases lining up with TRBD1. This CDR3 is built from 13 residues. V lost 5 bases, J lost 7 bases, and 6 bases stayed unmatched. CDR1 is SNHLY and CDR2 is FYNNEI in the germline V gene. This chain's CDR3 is CASSQDRGGEAFF. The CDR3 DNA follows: TGTGCCAGCAGTCAAGACAGGGGTGGTGAAGCTTTCTTT.

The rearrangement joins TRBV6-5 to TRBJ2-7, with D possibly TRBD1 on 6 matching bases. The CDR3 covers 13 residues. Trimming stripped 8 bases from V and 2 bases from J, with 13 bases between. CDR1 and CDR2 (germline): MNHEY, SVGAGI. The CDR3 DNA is TGTGCCAGCCTCGGCAGGGGAGCCTACGAGCAGTACTTC. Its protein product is CASLGRGAYEQYF.

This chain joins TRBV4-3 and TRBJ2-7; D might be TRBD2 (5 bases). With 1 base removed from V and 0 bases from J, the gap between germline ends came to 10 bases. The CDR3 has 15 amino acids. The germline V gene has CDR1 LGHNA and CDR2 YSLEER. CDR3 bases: TGCGCCAGCAGCCAAGTAGGGAGTAGCTCCTACGAGCAGTACTTC. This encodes CASSQVGSSSYEQYF.

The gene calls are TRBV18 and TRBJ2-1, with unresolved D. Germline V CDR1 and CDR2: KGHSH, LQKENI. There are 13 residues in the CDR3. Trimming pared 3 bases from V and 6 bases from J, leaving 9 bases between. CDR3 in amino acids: CASSPLPGNEQFF. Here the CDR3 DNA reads TGTGCCAGCTCACCCCTACCGGGCAATGAGCAGTTCTTC.

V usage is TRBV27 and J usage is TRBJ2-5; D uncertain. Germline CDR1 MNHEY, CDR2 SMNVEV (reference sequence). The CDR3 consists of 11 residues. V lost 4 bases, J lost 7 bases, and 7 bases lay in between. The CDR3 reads CASSSAGTQYF. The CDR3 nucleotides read TGTGCCAGCAGTTCCGCCGGGACCCAGTACTTC.

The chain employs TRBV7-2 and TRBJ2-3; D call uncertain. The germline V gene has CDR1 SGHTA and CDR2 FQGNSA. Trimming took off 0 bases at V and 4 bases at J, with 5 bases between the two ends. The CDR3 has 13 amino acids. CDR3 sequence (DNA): TGTGCCAGCAGCTTAGCGTCCGCAGATACGCAGTATTTT. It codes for CASSLASADTQYF.

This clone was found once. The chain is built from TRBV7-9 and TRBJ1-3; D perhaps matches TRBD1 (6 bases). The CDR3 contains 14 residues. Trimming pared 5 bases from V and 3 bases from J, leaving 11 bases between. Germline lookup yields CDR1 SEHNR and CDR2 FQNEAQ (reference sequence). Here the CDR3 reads CASSPQGNGNTIYF. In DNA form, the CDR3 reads TGTGCCAGCAGCCCACAGGGAAATGGAAACACCATATATTTT.